This T cell receptor (beta chain) was identified during a study of radiation and T cells in renal cell carcinoma. Only in-frame clones appear in the TCRdb table, and some are missing; sequencing was by immunoSEQ multiplex PCR. The data hold about 130,000 clones, with approximately 80% observed a single time. Time point indicated: baseline pretreatment blood. Treatment denoted: 15 Gy SBRT to primary tumor, nephrectomy 4 weeks later. This clone has just one count. V was cut by 3 bases and J by 1 base, with 11 bases left in between. The CDR3 has 15 residues. Looked up from germline, CDR1 is SGDLS and CDR2 is YYNGEE.

V gene TRBV9 combines with J gene TRBJ1-5; D gene ambiguous. Source: blood, taken from a patient whose treatment included radiotherapy and nephrectomy. The sequence was obtained from a woman aged 60 to 75 with renal cell carcinoma. CDR3 nucleotides: TGTGCCAGCAGCGCAGAGGGCAGGAGCAATCAGCCCCAGCATTTT. It encodes CASSAEGRSNQPQHF.